This TCR beta chain appears in the sequencing data of a study of blood T cells in healthy people across ages. For the second PCR, which ran for about 6 to 11 cycles, a sample-barcoded 5' primer and a J-beta primer mix were used. TCRdb reprocessed the 5' RACE reads via MiXCR and lists one record per CDR3 protein. This repertoire shows almost 1 million distinct CDR3 sequences, roughly 51% found once; its top ten account for about a fifth. Broader study findings: Roughly linearly, TCR beta diversity per million T cells fell as age increased.

V was pared by 6 bases and J by 6 bases, with 18 bases between. In germline, CDR1 is DFQATT, CDR2 SNEGSKA (reference sequence). The CDR3 sequence is 14 residues long. For this clonotype: Its antigen is not known.

Total RNA extraction produced at least 5 micrograms (per sample) for the study. V is TRBV20-1 and J is TRBJ2-1; D might be TRBD2 (5 bases). Sequencing input: blood. This clonotype was sampled from an older woman in good health. As DNA, the CDR3 is TGCAGTGCCCAGACTGGCCAGGCGGGCAATGAGCAGTTCTTC. Translating it yields CSAQTGQAGNEQFF.